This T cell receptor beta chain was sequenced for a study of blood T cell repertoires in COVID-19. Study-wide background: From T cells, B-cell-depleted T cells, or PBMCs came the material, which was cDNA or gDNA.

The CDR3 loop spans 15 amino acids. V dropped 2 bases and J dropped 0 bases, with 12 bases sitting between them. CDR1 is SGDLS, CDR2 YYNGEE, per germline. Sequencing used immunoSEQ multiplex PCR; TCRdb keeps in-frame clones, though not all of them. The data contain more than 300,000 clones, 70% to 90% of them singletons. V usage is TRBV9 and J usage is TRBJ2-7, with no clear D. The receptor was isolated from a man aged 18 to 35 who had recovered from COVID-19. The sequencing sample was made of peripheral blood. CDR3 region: CASSVNVASSYEQYF. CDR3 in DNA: TGTGCCAGCAGCGTGAACGTAGCCTCCTCCTACGAGCAGTACTTC. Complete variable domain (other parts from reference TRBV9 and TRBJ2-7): DSGVTQTPKHLITATGQRVTLRCSPRSGDLSVYWYQQSLDQGLQFLIQYYNGEERAKGNILERFSAQQFPDLHSELNLSSLELGDSALYFCASSVNVASSYEQYFGPGTRLTVT.